A single sample gave rise to the 27 T cell receptor beta chains below, sequenced in a study of shared clonotypes between healthy human individuals. Sequencing was performed with immunoSEQ multiplex PCR; in TCRdb, only in-frame clones are kept and a portion is missing. The repertoire includes some 2.3 million clones, approximately 95% of them detected once, and 0.39% sits in the top ten. Sequencing was done on a sample of naive CD4+ T cells from PBMCs. The subset denotes: CD45RA+ positively selected. The receptors were sampled from a man aged 18 to 29 in good health. Some clones in this sample may be carry-over from other donors' samples.

V and J are TRBV13 and TRBJ2-1; 10 bases are a match to TRBD2. The germline V gene encodes CDR1 PRHDT and CDR2 FYEKMQ (reference sequence). V was pared by 0 bases and J by 6 bases, with 11 bases of the junction left unmatched. The CDR3 spans 18 residues. The CDR3 spells CASSLGRRASGRGNEQFF. The DNA for the CDR3 is TGTGCCAGCAGCTTAGGCCGGCGGGCTAGCGGGAGAGGCAATGAGCAGTTCTTC.

This sequence joins TRBV7-2 and TRBJ2-1, with 8 bases identical to TRBD2. The CDR3 is made up of 16 amino acids. V lost 3 bases and J lost 8; bases outside the gene matches: 12. Germline CDR1 SGHTA, CDR2 FQGNSA. As DNA, the CDR3 is TGTGCCAGCAGCTTCGCCTATCCTAGGACTAGCCATGAGCAGTTCTTC. Translation gives CASSFAYPRTSHEQFF.

This chain connects TRBV15 to TRBJ2-5, with a tentative D call TRBD1 (5 bases). Germline V gene data show CDR1 as LNHNV and CDR2 as YYDKDF (reference sequence). CDR3 length: 16 residues. Trimming stripped 4 bases from V and 5 bases from J, with 20 bases between. In nucleotides, the CDR3 is TGTGCCACCAGCAAACCGACATGGGGCGTGGGGGAGACCCAGTACTTC. It is translated as CATSKPTWGVGETQYF.

The chain is built from TRBV28 and TRBJ2-7; the D gene is possibly TRBD1 (5 bases). The CDR3 loop spans 13 amino acids. Germline V gives CDR1 MDHEN, CDR2 SYDVKM. With 8 bases removed from V and 7 bases from J, the gap between germline ends came to 18 bases. The CDR3 sequence is CASRRDGAGEQYF. Written as DNA, the CDR3 is TGTGCCAGCCGCCGTGATGGGGCAGGGGAGCAGTACTTC. Filled out from reference TRBV28 and TRBJ2-7, the complete variable domain reads DVKVTQSSRYLVKRTGEKVFLECVQDMDHENMFWYRQDPGLGLRLIYFSYDVKMKEKGDIPEGYSVSREKKERFSLILESASTNQTSMYLCASRRDGAGEQYFGPGTRLTVT.

The chain employs TRBV30 and TRBJ1-1, with D uncertain. The germline gives CDR1 GTSNPN, CDR2 SVGIG (reference sequence). The length of the CDR3 is 13 residues. V lost 2 bases and J lost 9, with 16 bases in between. CDR3 nucleotide sequence: TGTGCCTGGAGTCTCAATCAGGTCGGGAAAGCTTTCTTT. Translation gives CAWSLNQVGKAFF.

The gene calls are TRBV19 and TRBJ2-5; the D gene could be TRBD1 or TRBD2 (5 bases each). The germline gives CDR1 LNHDA, CDR2 SQIVND (reference sequence). Trimming took 1 base from V and 6 from J, leaving 12 bases between them. CDR3 length equals 14 residues. The CDR3: CASSIGRGVKTQYF. CDR3 bases: TGTGCCAGTAGTATAGGCAGAGGGGTGAAGACCCAGTACTTC.

The chain employs TRBV19 and TRBJ2-7, with 10 bases lining up with TRBD2. The CDR3 is 15 residues long. Germline trimming cut 6 bases from V and 2 bases from J; bases unmatched to any gene: 7. Germline V gene sequence: CDR1 LNHDA, CDR2 SQIVND (reference sequence). The CDR3 loop reads CASSSLAGAPYEQYF. CDR3 sequence (DNA): TGTGCCAGTAGCAGTCTAGCGGGAGCTCCCTACGAGCAGTACTTC.

The V gene is TRBV19, the J gene TRBJ1-5; unclear D gene. V lost 1 base and J lost 2, with 15 bases in between. From germline, CDR1 is LNHDA and CDR2 SQIVND (reference sequence). The CDR3 length is 17 residues. The DNA for the CDR3 is TGTGCCAGTAGTATAGTTCGGGCCCTCCGAGGCAATCAGCCCCAGCATTTT. Its protein product is CASSIVRALRGNQPQHF.

The V gene is TRBV29-1, the J gene TRBJ2-7; possibly TRBD1 for D (5 bases). The CDR3 totals 13 residues. The germline V and J ends were trimmed by 1 base and 0 bases, with 7 bases remaining between them. The germline V gene encodes CDR1 SQVTM and CDR2 ANQGSEA. This chain's CDR3 is CSVEGQYSYEQYF. CDR3 sequence (DNA): TGCAGCGTTGAAGGACAGTACTCCTACGAGCAGTACTTC.

The chain links TRBV7-2 to TRBJ1-4; 12 nucleotides align to TRBD1. Germline V gene sequence: CDR1 SGHTA, CDR2 FQGNSA. The V and J ends lost 2 bases and 8 bases, in that order; junction bases with no gene match: 9. The CDR3 spans 17 residues. CDR3 protein: CASSLLGTGGRGEKLFF. The CDR3, as DNA: TGTGCCAGCAGCTTACTAGGGACAGGGGGCCGGGGCGAAAAACTGTTTTTT.

The chain joins TRBV6-6 to TRBJ2-7; 13 nucleotides line up with TRBD2. J gave up 5 bases and V 5 bases, and 6 bases lay outside the gene matches. Germline CDR1 and CDR2: MNHNY and SVGAGI (reference sequence). This CDR3 spans 15 amino acids. CDR3 region: CASSARTSGSNEQYF. Written as DNA, the CDR3 is TGTGCCAGCAGTGCCCGGACTAGCGGGAGTAACGAGCAGTACTTC.

This rearrangement joins TRBV5-1 to TRBJ2-3; 7 bases align to TRBD1. This CDR3 spans 16 amino acids. Unmatched junction bases numbered 6, after V lost 0 bases and J lost 2 bases. Germline CDR1 and CDR2: SGHRS and YFSETQ. The CDR3 loop is CASSLVGTAITDTQYF. The CDR3, as DNA: TGCGCCAGCAGCTTGGTGGGGACAGCGATCACAGATACGCAGTATTTT.

This clone was seen only once. The chain joins TRBV15 to TRBJ1-4, with no clear D. Trimming shortened V by 1 base and J by 6 bases, and 6 bases separated the two germline ends. The germline CDR1 and CDR2 sequences are LNHNV and YYDKDF (reference sequence). The CDR3 has 13 residues. In nucleotides, the CDR3 is TGTGCCACCAGCAGAGTCTACCATGAAAAACTGTTTTTT. This sequence encodes CATSRVYHEKLFF.

The V and J genes are TRBV15 and TRBJ2-7; D tentatively fits TRBD1 or TRBD2 (5 bases each). Trimming cost V 1 base and J 5 bases, with 15 bases left between them. Germline CDR1 LNHNV, CDR2 YYDKDF (reference sequence). This CDR3 contains 15 residues. CDR3 DNA: TGTGCCACCAGCAGAGGAGGGGAACTGCGTCACGAGCAGTACTTC. Its protein product is CATSRGGELRHEQYF. Based on the CDR3 plus reference TRBV15 and TRBJ2-7, the full variable domain is DAMVIQNPRYQVTQFGKPVTLSCSQTLNHNVMYWYQQKSSQAPKLLFHYYDKDFNNEADTPDNFQSRRPNTSFCFLDIRSPGLGDTAMYLCATSRGGELRHEQYFGPGTRLTVT.

This chain joins TRBV5-1 and TRBJ1-1; D gene unclear. Trimming took off 0 bases at V and 3 bases at J, with 12 bases between the two ends. CDR1 SGHRS and CDR2 YFSETQ come from the germline V gene. The CDR3 is 15 amino acids. CDR3 sequence reads: CASSLAGYGDTEAFF. DNA for the CDR3: TGCGCCAGCAGCTTGGCTGGGTACGGGGACACTGAAGCTTTCTTT. The full variable domain, rest sourced from reference TRBV5-1 and TRBJ1-1, is KAGVTQTPRYLIKTRGQQVTLSCSPISGHRSVSWYQQTPGQGLQFLFEYFSETQRNKGNFPGRFSGRQFSNSRSEMNVSTLELGDSALYLCASSLAGYGDTEAFFGQGTRLTVV.

The rearrangement uses TRBV29-1 and TRBJ2-5; D remains ambiguous. The V gene lost 6 bases and the J gene lost 4 bases, with 15 bases spanning the gap. Germline values: CDR1 SQVTM, CDR2 ANQGSEA. There are 13 residues in the CDR3. CDR3 protein: CSVDPRRRETQYF. As DNA, the CDR3 is TGCAGCGTCGACCCCCGGAGACGAGAGACCCAGTACTTC. Full variable domain (rest looked up from reference TRBV29-1 and TRBJ2-5): SAVISQKPSRDICQRGTSLTIQCQVDSQVTMMFWYRQQPGQSLTLIATANQGSEATYESGFVIDKFPISRPNLTFSTLTVSNMSPEDSSIYLCSVDPRRRETQYFGPGTRLLVL.

Only one count was recorded for this clone. This sequence joins TRBV4-3 and TRBJ1-2; D gene uncertain. The germline gives CDR1 LGHNA, CDR2 YSLEER. V was cut by 0 bases and J by 0 bases, with 5 bases left in between. The CDR3 contains 14 residues. The CDR3 sequence is CASSQDPSNYGYTF. CDR3 nucleotide sequence: TGCGCCAGCAGCCAAGATCCGTCTAACTATGGCTACACCTTC.

The chain uses TRBV28 and TRBJ2-7; either TRBD1 or TRBD2 may fit D (5 bases each). Germline assignment: CDR1 MDHEN and CDR2 SYDVKM. Trimming took 3 bases from V and 5 from J, leaving 14 bases between them. The CDR3 loop spans 14 amino acids. CDR3 DNA: TGTGCCAGCAGTTTCGGGGCAGGGAACCACGAGCAGTACTTC. This translates into CASSFGAGNHEQYF.

The V gene is TRBV25-1, the J gene TRBJ2-7; D is unclear. The CDR3 is 16 residues long. Germline V gives CDR1 MGHDK, CDR2 SYGVNS. Trimming stripped 2 bases from V and 6 bases from J, with 20 bases between. CDR3 sequence: CASSEARRADSVEQYF. CDR3 nucleotide sequence: TGTGCCAGCAGTGAAGCTAGACGGGCCGATTCGGTCGAGCAGTACTTC.

The genes are TRBV28 and TRBJ1-2; no definite D call. Per the germline V gene, CDR1 is MDHEN and CDR2 is SYDVKM. Trimming took 5 bases from V and 5 from J, leaving 21 bases between them. CDR3 length: 16 amino acids. In nucleotides, the CDR3 is TGTGCCAGCAGTCCCACCCGGGGTTCCCCTACTTATGGCTACACCTTC. It is translated as CASSPTRGSPTYGYTF.

V gene TRBV6-5 combines with J gene TRBJ2-3, with D possibly being TRBD2 (6 bases). The CDR3 sequence is 14 residues long. V lost 6 bases to trimming and J lost 4 bases, with 14 bases between them. The germline CDR1 and CDR2 sequences are MNHEY and SVGAGI. CDR3 sequence: CASRSPGVADTQYF. In DNA form, the CDR3 reads TGTGCCAGCAGATCCCCGGGGGTAGCAGATACGCAGTATTTT.

Worth noting for this clone: In the same sample, other DNA sequences code for this CDR3. This sequence joins TRBV30 and TRBJ2-7; the D is unclear. Trimming removed 0 bases at V and 1 base at J, with 1 base between. The CDR3 extends over 11 amino acids. The V gene's germline CDR1 is GTSNPN and CDR2 SVGIG (reference sequence). This CDR3 reads CAWSVSYEQYF. For the CDR3, the DNA is TGTGCCTGGAGTGTATCCTACGAGCAGTACTTC.

The gene calls are TRBV7-3 and TRBJ2-7, with a weak D call TRBD1 (5 bases). The ends were cut back, 1 base at V and 4 bases at J, with 14 bases in the middle. CDR3 size: 15 residues. CDR1 SGHTA and CDR2 FQGTGA come from the germline V gene. This CDR3 reads CASSLNPGYEYEQYF. CDR3 nucleotide sequence: TGTGCCAGCAGCTTAAACCCAGGGTATGAGTACGAGCAGTACTTC.

This clone was observed once. The chain uses TRBV5-1 and TRBJ1-1; 7 bases match TRBD1. Germline V gene sequence: CDR1 SGHRS, CDR2 YFSETQ. Trimming removed 4 bases from V and 8 bases from J; junction bases left unmatched: 17. This CDR3 has 16 residues. The CDR3 sequence: CASSQGTPQGYGEAFF. In nucleotides, the CDR3 is TGCGCCAGCAGCCAAGGGACGCCACAGGGGTACGGAGAAGCTTTCTTT.

Comments on this clone: Other DNA sequences in this specimen translate into the identical CDR3. The genes are TRBV9 and TRBJ2-3; 14 nucleotides agree with TRBD2. Germline V gene data show CDR1 as SGDLS and CDR2 as YYNGEE. J gave up 5 bases and V 3 bases, and 5 bases lay outside the gene matches. This CDR3 spans 16 amino acids. CDR3 nucleotides: TGTGCCAGCAGCGCTACGGGACTAGCGGGAGTAGATACGCAGTATTTT. Translated, it gives CASSATGLAGVDTQYF.

This chain joins TRBV5-1 and TRBJ1-5, with D hard to call. Trimming took off 0 bases at V and 7 bases at J, with 11 bases between the two ends. This CDR3 is 14 amino acids long. Per the germline V gene, CDR1 is SGHRS and CDR2 is YFSETQ. The CDR3 bases are TGCGCCAGCAGCTTGGAAGGCACTTGGCAGCCCCAGCATTTT. It specifies CASSLEGTWQPQHF.

A single count supports this clone. The sample holds other DNA sequences that translate to the same CDR3. The chain links TRBV18 to TRBJ1-5, with 8 bases matching TRBD1. Germline CDR1 and CDR2: KGHSH and LQKENI. With V trimmed by 3 bases and J by 5 bases, 3 bases remained unmatched. CDR3 length: 14 amino acids. The CDR3 sequence is CASSPGTGDQPQHF. CDR3 bases: TGTGCCAGCTCACCTGGGACAGGTGATCAGCCCCAGCATTTT.